This T cell receptor (beta chain) was captured by sequencing in a study of T-cell reconstitution after alpha-beta-depleted transplantation in children. This clonotype has a handful of counts. Molecular barcoding with unique molecular identifiers was used for the TCRbeta library. TCRdb recomputed calls from the PCR reads with MiXCR, one row per CDR3 protein. The sample has about 980,000 distinct CDR3 sequences, about 31% seen once. Trimming stripped 6 bases from V and 4 bases from J, with 10 bases between. This CDR3 region has 13 residues. The germline V gene has CDR1 MGHRA and CDR2 YSYEKL. The source is a boy younger than two who had a stem cell transplant for SCID, so the T cells may come from the graft donor. The V gene is TRBV4-1, the J gene TRBJ1-5; D not certain. This specimen consisted of PBMCs, mostly from graft donor cells, obtained 360 days after TCRalphabeta/CD19-depleted stem cell transplant. CDR3 sequence reads: CASSPNWNQPQHF. The DNA of the CDR3 is TGCGCCAGCAGTCCTAATTGGAATCAGCCCCAGCATTTT.